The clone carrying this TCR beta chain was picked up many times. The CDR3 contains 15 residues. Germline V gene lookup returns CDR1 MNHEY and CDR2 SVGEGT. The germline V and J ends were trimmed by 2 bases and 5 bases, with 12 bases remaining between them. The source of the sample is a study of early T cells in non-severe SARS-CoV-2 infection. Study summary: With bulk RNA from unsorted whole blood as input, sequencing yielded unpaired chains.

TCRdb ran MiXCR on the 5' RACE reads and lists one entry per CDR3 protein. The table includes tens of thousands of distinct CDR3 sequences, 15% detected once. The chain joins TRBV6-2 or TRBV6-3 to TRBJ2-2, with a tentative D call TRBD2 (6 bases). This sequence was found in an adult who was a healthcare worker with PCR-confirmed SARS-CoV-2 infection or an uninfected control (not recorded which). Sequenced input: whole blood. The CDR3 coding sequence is TGTGCCAGCAGTTACCGCGGGACTCCTACCGGGGAGCTGTTTTTT. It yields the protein CASSYRGTPTGELFF.